This TCR beta chain was sequenced during a study of T cells after yellow fever vaccination. This clonotype appeared a few times. CDR1 is LNHNV and CDR2 is YYDKDF in the germline V gene (reference sequence). The CDR3 sequence is 15 residues long. V was clipped by 3 bases and J by 4 bases; unmatched bases: 6. TCRdb reprocessed the 5' RACE reads with MiXCR, giving one entry per CDR3 protein. The data contain 620,000 or so distinct CDR3 sequences, approximately 13% of them singletons. The rearrangement uses TRBV15 and TRBJ2-7; 10 nucleotides match TRBD1. The TCR comes from a man under 40 who received the YFV17D yellow fever vaccine. The sample consisted of PBMCs, taken on the day of the yellow fever booster vaccination. The CDR3 nucleotides are TGTGCCACCAGCAGGGGACAGGGGCACCGATACGAGCAGTACTTC. This codes for CATSRGQGHRYEQYF.